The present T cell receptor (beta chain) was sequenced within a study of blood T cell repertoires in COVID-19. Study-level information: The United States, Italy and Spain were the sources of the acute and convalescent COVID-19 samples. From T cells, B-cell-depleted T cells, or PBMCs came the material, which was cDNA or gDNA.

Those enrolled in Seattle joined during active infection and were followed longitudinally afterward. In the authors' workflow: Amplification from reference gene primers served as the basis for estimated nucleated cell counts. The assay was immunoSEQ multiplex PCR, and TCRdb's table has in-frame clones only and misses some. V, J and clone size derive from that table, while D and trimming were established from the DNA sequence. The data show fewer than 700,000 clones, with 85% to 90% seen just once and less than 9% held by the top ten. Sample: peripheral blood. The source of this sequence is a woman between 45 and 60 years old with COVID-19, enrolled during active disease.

The CDR3 region has the DNA TGTGCCAGCAGCCGGGACAGGGACTCACCCCTCCACTTT. This translates into CASSRDRDSPLHF. The chain is built from TRBV7-7 and TRBJ1-6; the match to TRBD1 covers 9 bases. This CDR3 comprises 13 residues. Germline assignment: CDR1 SSHAT and CDR2 FNYEAQ (reference sequence). Losses at the gene ends were 5 bases for V and 10 bases for J; bases not matched to a gene: 3.